A single sample gave rise to the 26 T cell receptor beta chains below, sequenced in a study of response to subunit inactivated influenza vaccine. TCRdb recomputed calls from the RT-PCR reads with MiXCR, one row per CDR3 protein. The sample yields about 170,000 distinct CDR3 sequences, about an eighth seen once. The sample also formed part of further work on T cells expressing NK-cell markers. This second report adds: UMIs were included in TCR beta cDNA generated by 5'RACE template switching.

Sequenced material: CD8+ T cells sorted from PBMCs, taken less than 13 days after vaccination. The receptor source for this set is a man aged 45-60 years who received an inactivated influenza vaccine.

The rearrangement uses TRBV29-1 and TRBJ2-5, with TRBD2 matching 8 bases. Germline V gene lookup returns CDR1 SQVTM and CDR2 ANQGSEA. The CDR3 covers 13 residues. J gave up 7 bases and V 1 base, and 5 bases lay outside the gene matches. Written as DNA, the CDR3 is TGCAGCGTTGAAGCGGGAGGGTCCGGGACCCAGTACTTC. It specifies CSVEAGGSGTQYF.

V usage is TRBV7-9 and J usage is TRBJ1-1; D is ambiguous. Germline assignment: CDR1 SEHNR and CDR2 FQNEAQ (reference sequence). There are 13 residues in the CDR3. V shed 5 bases and J shed 6 bases, with 13 bases lying between them. DNA for the CDR3: TGTGCCAGCAGCCCATCCTTAAGCGCTGAAGCTTTCTTT. Translating it yields CASSPSLSAEAFF.

This clonotype has just a few counts. The chain joins TRBV27 to TRBJ2-1; 10 bases map to TRBD1. The J segment lost 7 bases and the V segment lost 5 bases, leaving 5 bases of the junction unmatched. Germline V gene sequence: CDR1 MNHEY, CDR2 SMNVEV (reference sequence). The CDR3 runs 14 residues. The CDR3 sequence: CASSMGQGWNEQFF. The CDR3 nucleotides are TGTGCCAGCAGTATGGGACAGGGGTGGAATGAGCAGTTCTTC.

This clonotype was found many times. This CDR3 is CASSATLGYGSNTEAFF. CDR3 DNA sequence: TGTGCCAGCAGCGCAACCTTGGGGTACGGGTCCAACACTGAAGCTTTCTTT. The rearrangement joins TRBV9 to TRBJ1-1; no definite D call. The CDR3 spans 17 residues. Germline lookup yields CDR1 SGDLS and CDR2 YYNGEE. With 3 bases removed from V and 2 bases from J, the gap between germline ends came to 20 bases.

This clonotype was found a few times. The chain has TRBV12-3 or TRBV12-4 and TRBJ2-5; no clear D gene. Trimming left V 5 bases short and J 2 bases short, with 18 bases between. The CDR3 loop spans 16 amino acids. The CDR3 DNA sequence: TGTGCCAGCAGTCTATCAAGTTGGGGATTTCAAGAGACCCAGTACTTC. Its translation: CASSLSSWGFQETQYF.

In this sample, this clonotype turned up many times. V and J are TRBV27 and TRBJ2-5; 12 bases are shared with TRBD2. The CDR3 contains 17 residues. Trimming cost V 2 bases and J 2 bases; bases outside gene matches: 6. CDR1 is MNHEY and CDR2 is SMNVEV in the germline V gene (reference sequence). The CDR3 here is CASSLLASGGAQETQYF. The CDR3 DNA follows: TGTGCCAGCAGTTTACTGGCTAGCGGGGGGGCTCAAGAGACCCAGTACTTC.

This clonotype was seen ten or more times. The chain is built from TRBV4-2 and TRBJ2-5; D gene uncertain. V lost 1 base and J 1 base, leaving 10 bases between the germline ends. The CDR3 is made up of 15 amino acids. CDR1 is LGHNA, CDR2 YNFKEQ, per germline. The CDR3 DNA follows: TGTGCCAGCAGCCAAGGATGGGTGAGCCAAGAGACCCAGTACTTC. Translating it yields CASSQGWVSQETQYF.

This clonotype was counted between two and nine times. The chain couples TRBV6-5 to TRBJ2-7, with 7 bases fitting TRBD1. J gave up 7 bases and V 6 bases, and 6 bases lay outside the gene matches. This CDR3 has 12 residues. Germline CDR1 reads MNHEY; CDR2 reads SVGAGI. The CDR3 is CASSRDRREQYF. The CDR3 DNA sequence: TGTGCCAGCAGCAGGGACAGAAGGGAGCAGTACTTC.

This clonotype turned up a few times. The gene calls are TRBV13 and TRBJ2-1; D is possibly TRBD1 or TRBD2 (5 bases each). Trimming took off 4 bases at V and 5 bases at J, with 12 bases between the two ends. The CDR3 runs to 14 residues. The germline CDR1 and CDR2 sequences are PRHDT and FYEKMQ (reference sequence). This CDR3 reads CASSYAGTNNEQFF. CDR3 in DNA: TGTGCCAGCAGCTACGCCGGGACCAACAATGAGCAGTTCTTC. The whole variable domain, remainder taken from reference TRBV13 and TRBJ2-1, is AAGVIQSPRHLIKEKRETATLKCYPIPRHDTVYWYQQGPGQDPQFLISFYEKMQSDKGSIPDRFSAQQFSDYHSELNMSSLELGDSALYFCASSYAGTNNEQFFGPGTRLTVL.

The rearrangement joins TRBV25-1 to TRBJ1-4; the D gene is possibly TRBD1 (5 bases). The CDR3 consists of 16 residues. Germline V gene lookup returns CDR1 MGHDK and CDR2 SYGVNS. V lost 3 bases to trimming and J lost 3 bases, with 14 bases between them. Written as DNA, the CDR3 is TGTGCCAGCAGTGACCTCCGGGACCTTCCTAATGAAAAACTGTTTTTT. It is translated as CASSDLRDLPNEKLFF.

The chain uses TRBV7-9 and TRBJ2-7; tentatively, D is TRBD1 or TRBD2 (5 bases each). This CDR3 has 13 amino acids. Germline CDR1 reads SEHNR; CDR2 reads FQNEAQ (reference sequence). The germline V and J ends were trimmed by 3 bases and 3 bases, with 9 bases remaining between them. The CDR3 reads CASSFRDGYEQYF. For the CDR3, the DNA is TGTGCCAGCAGCTTCCGGGACGGCTACGAGCAGTACTTC. Complete variable domain (other parts from reference TRBV7-9 and TRBJ2-7): DTGVSQNPRHKITKRGQNVTFRCDPISEHNRLYWYRQTLGQGPEFLTYFQNEAQLEKSRLLSDRFSAERPKGSFSTLEIQRTEQGDSAMYLCASSFRDGYEQYFGPGTRLTVT.

This clonotype came up a few times. The gene calls are TRBV5-1 and TRBJ1-3; D is possibly TRBD1 (5 bases). Per germline, CDR1 SGHRS and CDR2 YFSETQ. Trimming shortened V by 3 bases and J by 0 bases, and 10 bases separated the two germline ends. This CDR3 comprises 15 residues. CDR3 loop: CASSSATGSGNTIYF. The CDR3 nucleotides are TGCGCCAGCAGCTCCGCTACAGGCTCTGGAAACACCATATATTTT.

Here the CDR3 DNA reads TGTGCCAGCCGGCGGGGGTTCTACGAGCAGTACTTC. Translating gives CASRRGFYEQYF. This chain connects TRBV27 to TRBJ2-7; 7 nucleotides align to TRBD2. V lost 8 bases and J lost 3; bases outside the gene matches: 4. CDR3 size: 12 residues. Germline V gene sequence: CDR1 MNHEY, CDR2 SMNVEV (reference sequence).

This clonotype was found many times. The chain carries TRBV29-1 and TRBJ2-7; TRBD2 might be the D (5 bases). This CDR3 is built from 15 residues. Germline assignment: CDR1 SQVTM and CDR2 ANQGSEA. Trimming removed 2 bases at V and 6 bases at J, with 20 bases between. The CDR3 coding sequence is TGCAGCGTTGAATACAGCCCCTCCGTGGAGGTCGAGCAGTACTTC. The encoded protein is CSVEYSPSVEVEQYF.

This clonotype was seen a few times. The gene calls are TRBV11-2 and TRBJ2-5; D may be TRBD1 (6 bases). The length of the CDR3 is 19 residues. The germline gives CDR1 SGHAT, CDR2 FQNNGV. Trimming pared 2 bases from V and 2 bases from J, leaving 24 bases between. The CDR3 bases are TGTGCCAGCAGCTTAATGGTGCCAGGTCGGGACACAACACAAGAGACCCAGTACTTC. Residues: CASSLMVPGRDTTQETQYF.

This clonotype was picked up a small number of times. The CDR3 DNA follows: TGTGCCAGCACCAGAGGTGGGTGGCGAGACGAGCAGTACTTC. Translated, it gives CASTRGGWRDEQYF. The V and J genes are TRBV6-2 or TRBV6-3 and TRBJ2-7; D remains unclear. CDR3 length: 14 residues. Trimming cost V 7 bases and J 5 bases, with 18 bases left between them. CDR1 is MNHEY and CDR2 is SVGEGT in the germline V gene.

In this sample, this clonotype turned up many times. This chain joins TRBV4-1 and TRBJ2-7; perhaps TRBD1 as D (6 bases). The V end lost 0 bases, the J end lost 3 bases, and 15 bases lay between the germline ends. Germline assignment: CDR1 MGHRA and CDR2 YSYEKL. This CDR3 contains 16 residues. The CDR3 sequence is CASSQDPGTRSYEQYF. In nucleotides, the CDR3 is TGCGCCAGCAGCCAAGATCCGGGGACAAGGAGCTACGAGCAGTACTTC.

V usage is TRBV7-9 and J usage is TRBJ1-4, with D possibly being TRBD1 (6 bases). Germline assignment: CDR1 SEHNR and CDR2 FQNEAQ (reference sequence). Between the trimmed V and J ends, which lost 5 bases and 2 bases, there was a span of 9 bases. The CDR3 is made up of 14 amino acids. CDR3 sequence (DNA): TGTGCCAGCAGCCAGGGGAGTACTAATGAAAAACTGTTTTTT. It yields the protein CASSQGSTNEKLFF.

The V call is TRBV24-1, the J call TRBJ2-3; 10 bases are shared with TRBD2. The CDR3 consists of 15 residues. Looked up from germline, CDR1 is KGHDR and CDR2 is SFDVKD. V dropped 2 bases and J dropped 6; count of bases not matched to a gene: 4. The DNA of the CDR3 is TGTGCCACCAGTGATTCCAGCGGGAGGGCCGATACGCAGTATTTT. It codes for CATSDSSGRADTQYF.

The genes are TRBV6-5 and TRBJ2-1, with D tentatively TRBD2 (6 bases). Trimming stripped 0 bases from V and 10 bases from J, with 10 bases between. The CDR3 has 13 residues. Germline V gene data show CDR1 as MNHEY and CDR2 as SVGAGI. CDR3 sequence reads: CASSYSKAGEQFF. CDR3 in DNA: TGTGCCAGCAGTTACTCGAAGGCGGGAGAGCAGTTCTTC.

The J gene is TRBJ1-4, the V gene TRBV3-1; 7 bases line up with TRBD1. The CDR3 runs to 15 residues. The V gene's germline CDR1 is LGHDT and CDR2 YNNKEL (reference sequence). J lost 7 bases, V lost 4 bases, and 9 bases had no gene match. CDR3 DNA sequence: TGTGCCAGCAGCCGCAATAGGGGGCCGGTTGAAAAACTGTTTTTT. Amino acids: CASSRNRGPVEKLFF.

The chain links TRBV5-1 to TRBJ2-7, with 8 bases aligning to TRBD1. The CDR3 totals 14 residues. The germline V gene encodes CDR1 SGHRS and CDR2 YFSETQ. The trim removed 4 bases at V and 6 bases at J, leaving 9 bases unmatched. In DNA form, the CDR3 reads TGCGCCAGCAGCCTGGCTGCGACAGGGGTCGAGCAGTACTTC. It encodes CASSLAATGVEQYF.

In this sample, this clonotype turned up many times. The gene calls are TRBV20-1 and TRBJ2-1; D is possibly TRBD1 or TRBD2 (6 bases each). Germline CDR1 reads DFQATT; CDR2 reads SNEGSKA (reference sequence). This CDR3 is built from 15 residues. Trimming removed 0 bases at V and 2 bases at J, with 11 bases between. The CDR3 is CSARDRRGAYNEQFF. CDR3 DNA: TGCAGTGCTAGAGATCGGAGGGGGGCCTACAATGAGCAGTTCTTC.

This clonotype was seen many times. The rearrangement joins TRBV4-1 to TRBJ2-7; 9 nucleotides agree with TRBD1. Looked up from germline, CDR1 is MGHRA and CDR2 is YSYEKL. Trimming removed 3 bases from V and 2 bases from J; junction bases left unmatched: 5. The CDR3 length is 15 residues. The CDR3 sequence: CASSQGWTGAYEQYF. CDR3 DNA sequence: TGCGCCAGCAGCCAGGGATGGACAGGGGCCTACGAGCAGTACTTC.

This sequence joins TRBV6-2 or TRBV6-3 and TRBJ2-5; perhaps D is TRBD1 or TRBD2 (5 bases each). The ends were cut back, 2 bases at V and 0 bases at J, with 10 bases in the middle. CDR1 MNHEY and CDR2 SVGEGT come from the germline V gene. The CDR3 spans 15 residues. In DNA form, the CDR3 reads TGTGCCAGCAGTTACCTAGTGGGGGACCAAGAGACCCAGTACTTC. This gives the protein CASSYLVGDQETQYF.

The CDR3 DNA reads as TGCGCCAGCAGCCCGACTAGCGGATTTAGGAGCTCCTACAATGAGCAGTTCTTC. Translating it yields CASSPTSGFRSSYNEQFF. The chain has TRBV5-1 and TRBJ2-1; 9 bases align to TRBD2. This CDR3 is 18 amino acids long. The V gene end was trimmed by 4 bases and the J gene end by 0 bases; junction bases not matched to a gene: 11. CDR1 is SGHRS and CDR2 is YFSETQ in the germline V gene.